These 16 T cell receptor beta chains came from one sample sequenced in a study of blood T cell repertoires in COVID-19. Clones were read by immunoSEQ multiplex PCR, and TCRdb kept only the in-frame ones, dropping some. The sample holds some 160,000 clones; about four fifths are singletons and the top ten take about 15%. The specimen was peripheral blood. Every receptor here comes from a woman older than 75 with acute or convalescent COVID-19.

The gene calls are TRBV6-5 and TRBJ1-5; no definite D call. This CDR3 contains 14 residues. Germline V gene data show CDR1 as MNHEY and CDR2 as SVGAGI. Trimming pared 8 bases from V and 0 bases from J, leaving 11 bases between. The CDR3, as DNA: TGTGCCAGCGCCCTTCGAGATAGCAATCAGCCCCAGCATTTT. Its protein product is CASALRDSNQPQHF.

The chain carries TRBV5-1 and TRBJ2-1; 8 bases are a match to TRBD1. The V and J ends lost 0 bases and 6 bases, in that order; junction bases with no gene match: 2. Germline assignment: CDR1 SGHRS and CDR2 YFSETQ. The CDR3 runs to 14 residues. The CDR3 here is CASSLGQGANEQFF. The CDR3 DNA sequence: TGCGCCAGCAGCTTGGGTCAGGGGGCCAATGAGCAGTTCTTC.

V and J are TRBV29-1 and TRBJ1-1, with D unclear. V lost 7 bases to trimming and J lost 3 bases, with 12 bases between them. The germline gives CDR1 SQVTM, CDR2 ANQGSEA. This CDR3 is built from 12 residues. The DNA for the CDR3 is TGCAGCGGCGGTGGCGGGGACACTGAAGCTTTCTTT. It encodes CSGGGGDTEAFF.

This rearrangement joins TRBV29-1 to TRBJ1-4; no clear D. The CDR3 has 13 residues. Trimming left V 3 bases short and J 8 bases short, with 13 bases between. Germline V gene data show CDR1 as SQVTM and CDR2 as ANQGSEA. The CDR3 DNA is TGCAGCGTTGAGGGTCCAGGTGGGGAAAAACTGTTTTTT. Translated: CSVEGPGGEKLFF.

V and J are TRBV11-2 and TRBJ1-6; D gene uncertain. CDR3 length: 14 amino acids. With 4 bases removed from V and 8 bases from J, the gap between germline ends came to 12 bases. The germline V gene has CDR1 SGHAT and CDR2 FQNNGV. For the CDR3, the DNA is TGTGCCAGCAGCTCCTTGGACTCACATTCACCCCTCCACTTT. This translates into CASSSLDSHSPLHF. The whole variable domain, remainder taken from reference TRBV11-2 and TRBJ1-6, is EAGVAQSPRYKIIEKRQSVAFWCNPISGHATLYWYQQILGQGPKLLIQFQNNGVVDDSQLPKDRFSAERLKGVDSTLKIQPAKLEDSAVYLCASSSLDSHSPLHFGNGTRLTVT.

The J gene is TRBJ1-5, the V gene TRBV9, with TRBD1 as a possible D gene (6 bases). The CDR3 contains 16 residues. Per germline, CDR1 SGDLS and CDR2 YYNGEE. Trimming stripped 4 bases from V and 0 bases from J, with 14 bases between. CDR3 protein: CASSPHRENSNQPQHF. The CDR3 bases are TGTGCCAGCAGCCCCCACAGGGAGAATAGCAATCAGCCCCAGCATTTT. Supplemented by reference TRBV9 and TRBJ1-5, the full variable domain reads DSGVTQTPKHLITATGQRVTLRCSPRSGDLSVYWYQQSLDQGLQFLIQYYNGEERAKGNILERFSAQQFPDLHSELNLSSLELGDSALYFCASSPHRENSNQPQHFGDGTRLSIL.

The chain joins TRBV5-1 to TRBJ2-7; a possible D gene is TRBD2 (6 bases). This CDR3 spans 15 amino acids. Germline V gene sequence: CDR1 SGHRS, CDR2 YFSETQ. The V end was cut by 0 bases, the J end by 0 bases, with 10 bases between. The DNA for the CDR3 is TGCGCCAGCAGCTTGGTTAGCGGCAGCTCCTACGAGCAGTACTTC. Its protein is CASSLVSGSSYEQYF.

DNA for the CDR3: TGTGCCACCAGTGACTTCACTAGCGGGGACTACAATGAGCAGTTCTTC. Protein: CATSDFTSGDYNEQFF. The gene calls are TRBV24-1 and TRBJ2-1, with TRBD2 identical over 10 bases. The CDR3 covers 16 residues. V dropped 4 bases and J dropped 3; count of bases not matched to a gene: 5. CDR1 KGHDR and CDR2 SFDVKD come from the germline V gene.

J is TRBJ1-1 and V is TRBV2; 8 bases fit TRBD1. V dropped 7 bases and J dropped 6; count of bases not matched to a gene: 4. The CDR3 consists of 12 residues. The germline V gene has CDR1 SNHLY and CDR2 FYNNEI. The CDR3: CASTRQGSEAFF. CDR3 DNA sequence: TGTGCCAGCACCCGACAGGGGTCTGAAGCTTTCTTT.

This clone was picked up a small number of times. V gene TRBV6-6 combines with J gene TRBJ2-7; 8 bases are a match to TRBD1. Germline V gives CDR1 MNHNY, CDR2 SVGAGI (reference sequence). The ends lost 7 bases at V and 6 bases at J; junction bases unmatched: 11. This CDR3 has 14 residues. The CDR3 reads CASNPHRGWVEQYF. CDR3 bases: TGTGCCAGCAATCCCCACAGGGGGTGGGTCGAGCAGTACTTC.

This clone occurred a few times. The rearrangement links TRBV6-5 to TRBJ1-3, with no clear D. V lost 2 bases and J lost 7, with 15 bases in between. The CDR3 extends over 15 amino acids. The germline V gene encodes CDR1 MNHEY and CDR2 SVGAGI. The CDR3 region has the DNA TGTGCCAGCAGTTACGAATCTTCGGGGAGGAACACCATATATTTT. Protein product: CASSYESSGRNTIYF.

CDR3: CASSRTSGGVYNEQFF. DNA of the CDR3: TGTGCCAGCAGTAGGACTAGCGGGGGGGTCTACAATGAGCAGTTCTTC. The chain has TRBV27 and TRBJ2-1, with 15 bases aligning to TRBD2. The V segment lost 5 bases and the J segment 3 bases; nucleotides outside the gene matches: 2. The V gene's germline CDR1 is MNHEY and CDR2 SMNVEV (reference sequence). The CDR3 totals 16 residues.

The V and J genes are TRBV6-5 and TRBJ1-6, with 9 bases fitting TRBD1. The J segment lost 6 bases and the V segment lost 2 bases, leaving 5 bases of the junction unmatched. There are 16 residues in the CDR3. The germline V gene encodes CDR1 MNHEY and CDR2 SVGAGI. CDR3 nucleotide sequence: TGTGCCAGCAGTTACGAGCGGACAGGGGTTAATTCACCCCTCCACTTT. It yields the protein CASSYERTGVNSPLHF.

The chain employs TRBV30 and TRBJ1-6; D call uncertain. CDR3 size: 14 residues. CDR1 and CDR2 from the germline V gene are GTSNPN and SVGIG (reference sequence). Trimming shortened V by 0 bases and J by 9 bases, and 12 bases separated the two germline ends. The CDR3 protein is CAWSVPGNSSPLHF. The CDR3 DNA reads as TGTGCCTGGAGTGTACCCGGGAATAGTTCACCCCTCCACTTT.

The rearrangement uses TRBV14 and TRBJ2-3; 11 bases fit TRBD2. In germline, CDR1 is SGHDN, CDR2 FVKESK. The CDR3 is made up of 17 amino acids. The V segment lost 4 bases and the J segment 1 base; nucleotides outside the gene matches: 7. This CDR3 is CASSPTRLAGRTDTQYF. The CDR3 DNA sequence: TGTGCCAGCAGCCCCACCAGACTAGCGGGGCGCACAGATACGCAGTATTTT.

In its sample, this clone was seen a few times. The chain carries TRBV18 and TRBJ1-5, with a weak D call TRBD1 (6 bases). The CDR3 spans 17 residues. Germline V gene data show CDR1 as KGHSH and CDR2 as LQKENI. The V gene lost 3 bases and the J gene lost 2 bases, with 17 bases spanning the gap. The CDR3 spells CASSPQTTGFGNQPQHF. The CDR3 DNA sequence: TGTGCCAGCTCACCGCAGACCACAGGGTTTGGCAATCAGCCCCAGCATTTT.